The present T cell receptor beta chain was sequenced within a study of blood T cell repertoires in COVID-19. The CDR3 runs 12 residues. Looked up from germline, CDR1 is MNHEY and CDR2 is SVGAGI. The ends lost 6 bases at V and 10 bases at J; junction bases unmatched: 5. This clone was recorded once. In the authors' methods: Nucleated cell number was recorded as an estimate derived from reference gene primer amplification. The protocol was immunoSEQ multiplex PCR, while the TCRdb copy is restricted to in-frame clones and leaves out a portion. V and J calls plus clone size are reproduced from that table; the DNA served to infer D and trimming. This repertoire shows 150,000 to 200,000 clones, about four fifths found once; its top ten account for 7.6%.

Sequenced sample: peripheral blood. The receptor's source is a woman aged 70-85 years with COVID-19, enrolled during active disease. The chain joins TRBV6-5 to TRBJ1-5; 8 positions match TRBD1. CDR3 in DNA: TGTGCCAGCAGCCAGGGGGCGGGCCCCCAGCATTTT. Its protein product is CASSQGAGPQHF.